The 30 T cell receptor beta chains below come from one sample, sequenced in a study of shared clonotypes between healthy human individuals. Sequenced by immunoSEQ multiplex PCR; TCRdb stores in-frame clones only, minus some. The sample shows approximately 2.1 million clones, over 90% of them seen only once. The sample taken for sequencing was naive CD4+ T cells from PBMCs. Subset: CD45RA+ positively selected. These receptors were obtained from a man in his late teens or twenties in good health. Some clones in this sample may be carry-over from other donors' samples.

This chain connects TRBV6-6 to TRBJ2-3, with D perhaps matching TRBD2 (5 bases). Trimming cost V 2 bases and J 2 bases, with 11 bases left between them. Germline V gives CDR1 MNHNY, CDR2 SVGAGI (reference sequence). The CDR3 runs 15 residues. DNA for the CDR3: TGTGCCAGCAGTTACGACCCGACTACCACAGATACGCAGTATTTT. Its protein is CASSYDPTTTDTQYF.

This chain joins TRBV4-2 and TRBJ2-3; 10 bases are shared with TRBD2. After removal of 1 base from V and 1 base from J, the junction contained 2 bases not matched to a gene. This CDR3 comprises 16 residues. CDR1 and CDR2 from the germline V gene are LGHNA and YNFKEQ. In DNA form, the CDR3 reads TGTGCCAGCAGCCAAGCTGGGACTAGCGGCACAGATACGCAGTATTTT. It codes for CASSQAGTSGTDTQYF.

The chain uses TRBV11-2 and TRBJ2-5; TRBD2 agrees at 13 bases. With V trimmed by 4 bases and J by 4 bases, 6 bases remained unmatched. Germline CDR1 and CDR2: SGHAT and FQNNGV. This CDR3 is built from 16 residues. The CDR3 reads CASSSWTSGSLETQYF. As DNA, the CDR3 is TGTGCCAGCAGCTCCTGGACTAGCGGGAGTTTAGAGACCCAGTACTTC.

The V gene is TRBV2, the J gene TRBJ2-7; D gene unclear. The CDR3 runs 14 residues. CDR1 SNHLY and CDR2 FYNNEI come from the germline V gene. The ends were cut back, 5 bases at V and 6 bases at J, with 17 bases in the middle. The CDR3 DNA sequence: TGTGCCAGCAGTTACGAGAGACTGGGCTCCGAGCAGTACTTC. Translated, it gives CASSYERLGSEQYF.

The chain is built from TRBV28 and TRBJ1-2; no reliable D call. This CDR3 is built from 12 residues. CDR1 and CDR2 (germline): MDHEN, SYDVKM. Trimming left V 5 bases short and J 6 bases short, with 10 bases between. DNA for the CDR3: TGTGCCAGCAGTATACCGAGAGATGGCTACACCTTC. Residues: CASSIPRDGYTF.

V gene TRBV2 combines with J gene TRBJ2-1; a possible D gene is TRBD2 (5 bases). V gave up 9 bases and J gave up 1 base, with 10 bases separating them. The CDR3 extends over 13 amino acids. Looked up from germline, CDR1 is SNHLY and CDR2 is FYNNEI. CDR3 in amino acids: CASRRISYNEQFF. In DNA, the CDR3 is TGTGCCAGTAGGAGGATTTCCTACAATGAGCAGTTCTTC.

V gene TRBV7-9 combines with J gene TRBJ2-7; D not resolved. With 1 base removed from V and 6 bases from J, the gap between germline ends came to 13 bases. CDR3 size: 14 residues. The germline V gene encodes CDR1 SEHNR and CDR2 FQNEAQ (reference sequence). Here the CDR3 reads CASSLEYKGGEQYF. CDR3 in DNA: TGTGCCAGCAGCTTAGAATATAAGGGCGGCGAGCAGTACTTC.

This clone was detected only once. The same CDR3 can be traced to other DNA sequences in this sample. This sequence joins TRBV18 and TRBJ2-7; 12 positions agree with TRBD2. V was clipped by 0 bases and J by 1 base; unmatched bases: 1. The CDR3 is 16 amino acids. In germline, CDR1 is KGHSH, CDR2 LQKENI. CDR3 sequence (DNA): TGTGCCAGCTCACCACCGACTAGCGGGAGATCCTACGAGCAGTACTTC. Protein product: CASSPPTSGRSYEQYF.

The chain links TRBV30 to TRBJ1-6; 7 positions agree with TRBD1. J gave up 4 bases and V 2 bases, and 8 bases lay outside the gene matches. From germline, CDR1 is GTSNPN and CDR2 SVGIG (reference sequence). CDR3 length equals 16 residues. The CDR3 nucleotides are TGTGCCTGGAGTAGAACCCGGGACAGATATAATTCACCCCTCCACTTT. Protein product: CAWSRTRDRYNSPLHF.

The genes are TRBV2 and TRBJ1-5; D uncertain. With 2 bases removed from V and 4 bases from J, the gap between germline ends came to 15 bases. The CDR3 runs 16 residues. The V gene's germline CDR1 is SNHLY and CDR2 FYNNEI. The CDR3 spells CASSERRLGSNQPQHF. CDR3 coding DNA: TGTGCCAGCAGTGAACGACGTCTGGGGTCAAATCAGCCCCAGCATTTT. Drawing the rest from reference TRBV2 and TRBJ1-5, the complete variable domain is EPEVTQTPSHQVTQMGQEVILRCVPISNHLYFYWYRQILGQKVEFLVSFYNNEISEKSEIFDDQFSVERPDGSNFTLKIRSTKLEDSAMYFCASSERRLGSNQPQHFGDGTRLSIL.

The genes are TRBV30 and TRBJ2-7; perhaps TRBD2 as D (5 bases). V was shortened by 0 bases and J by 6 bases, with 15 bases between the two germline ends. Germline V gene lookup returns CDR1 GTSNPN and CDR2 SVGIG (reference sequence). This CDR3 is built from 14 residues. CDR3: CAWSVLDGLLEQYF. CDR3 sequence (DNA): TGTGCCTGGAGTGTACTGGACGGACTCCTCGAGCAGTACTTC.

The rearrangement uses TRBV4-3 and TRBJ2-7, with 14 nucleotides matching TRBD2. Germline loops: CDR1 LGHNA, CDR2 YSLEER. This CDR3 spans 20 amino acids. Trimming removed 0 bases from V and 4 bases from J; junction bases left unmatched: 14. This CDR3 is CASSQDGTSGSRISRYEQYF. The DNA of the CDR3 is TGCGCCAGCAGCCAAGACGGGACTAGCGGGAGCCGAATCTCTCGGTACGAGCAGTACTTC.

This chain uses TRBV7-9 with TRBJ1-5; possibly TRBD1 for D (5 bases). V shed 4 bases and J shed 0 bases, with 16 bases lying between them. The germline V gene has CDR1 SEHNR and CDR2 FQNEAQ (reference sequence). The CDR3 extends over 17 amino acids. DNA for the CDR3: TGTGCCAGCAGCTCGGATCAGGGCCTTTATAGCAATCAGCCCCAGCATTTT. Its protein is CASSSDQGLYSNQPQHF.

This clone was recorded only once. The chain carries TRBV5-6 and TRBJ1-6, with 11 bases fitting TRBD1. This CDR3 is built from 15 residues. Germline CDR1 reads SGHDT; CDR2 reads YYEEEE. V dropped 3 bases and J dropped 9; count of bases not matched to a gene: 5. CDR3 sequence: CASSSGDRGFSPLHF. CDR3 nucleotide sequence: TGTGCCAGCAGCTCCGGGGACAGGGGGTTTTCACCCCTCCACTTT.

This chain links TRBV7-9 with TRBJ2-1; 13 nucleotides line up with TRBD2. The CDR3 contains 13 residues. The germline gives CDR1 SEHNR, CDR2 FQNEAQ (reference sequence). After removal of 5 bases from V and 12 bases from J, the junction contained 4 bases not matched to a gene. This CDR3 is CASSLRLAGGQFF. In DNA form, the CDR3 reads TGTGCCAGCAGCCTAAGACTAGCGGGAGGGCAGTTCTTC.

The rearrangement uses TRBV18 and TRBJ1-4; 9 bases line up with TRBD1. Germline trimming cut 4 bases from V and 3 bases from J; bases unmatched to any gene: 6. CDR3 length: 16 amino acids. Looked up from germline, CDR1 is KGHSH and CDR2 is LQKENI. The CDR3 nucleotides read TGTGCCAGCTCACACCGGGACAGGGATGCTAATGAAAAACTGTTTTTT. Translated: CASSHRDRDANEKLFF.

This clone was found once. The genes are TRBV5-1 and TRBJ1-2, with 9 bases lining up with TRBD1. Germline-derived CDR1 and CDR2 are SGHRS and YFSETQ. The CDR3 has 16 residues. With 0 bases clipped from V and 4 bases from J, the junction kept 7 bases outside the gene matches. The DNA for the CDR3 is TGCGCCAGCAGCTTGGGAACAGGGGGCAGCGTCTATGGCTACACCTTC. Amino acids: CASSLGTGGSVYGYTF.

The chain recombines TRBV20-1 with TRBJ2-7; D is possibly TRBD2 (6 bases). Germline CDR1 reads DFQATT; CDR2 reads SNEGSKA (reference sequence). This CDR3 contains 11 residues. CDR3 sequence reads: CSVGGVNEQYF. CDR3 coding DNA: TGCAGCGTCGGGGGAGTGAACGAGCAGTACTTC.

This sequence joins TRBV5-1 and TRBJ1-5, with D perhaps TRBD1 (5 bases). Trimming cost V 0 bases and J 8 bases, with 15 bases left between them. The CDR3 spans 15 residues. Germline V gene lookup returns CDR1 SGHRS and CDR2 YFSETQ. CDR3 sequence reads: CASSLGLRGEEPQHF. As DNA, the CDR3 is TGCGCCAGCAGCTTGGGTCTTCGGGGCGAGGAGCCCCAGCATTTT.

The V call is TRBV28, the J call TRBJ1-4; no clear D. Germline-derived CDR1 and CDR2 are MDHEN and SYDVKM. The CDR3 is 13 residues long. Trimming took off 6 bases at V and 7 bases at J, with 12 bases between the two ends. The CDR3 DNA sequence: TGTGCCAGCAGGATGACTGGTACTGAAAAACTGTTTTTT. Encoded protein: CASRMTGTEKLFF.

The chain uses TRBV6-1 and TRBJ1-5; a weak D match, TRBD1 (5 bases). This CDR3 comprises 13 residues. The V gene's germline CDR1 is MNHNS and CDR2 SASEGT. Trimming took 11 bases from V and 1 from J, leaving 12 bases between them. CDR3 DNA: TGTGCCGCCGGGGGAGGGAGCAATCAGCCCCAGCATTTT. Translation gives CAAGGGSNQPQHF.

The chain carries TRBV27 and TRBJ2-3; 12 nucleotides line up with TRBD2. This CDR3 is 16 amino acids long. Losses at the gene ends were 6 bases for V and 4 bases for J; bases not matched to a gene: 8. CDR1 and CDR2 (germline): MNHEY, SMNVEV (reference sequence). The CDR3 here is CASSPNGLAGPDTQYF. The CDR3 DNA reads as TGTGCCAGCAGCCCAAACGGACTAGCGGGACCAGATACGCAGTATTTT.

The chain joins TRBV7-3 to TRBJ2-7, with TRBD1 matching 7 bases. Unmatched junction bases numbered 8, after V lost 5 bases and J lost 1 base. CDR3 length equals 15 residues. Germline loops: CDR1 SGHTA, CDR2 FQGTGA. Here the CDR3 DNA reads TGTGCCAGCAGCAAAGGACGGGACAGTTCCTACGAGCAGTACTTC. It specifies CASSKGRDSSYEQYF.

This chain connects TRBV5-8 to TRBJ1-2; 7 bases match TRBD1. Germline trimming cut 5 bases from V and 5 bases from J; bases unmatched to any gene: 15. The CDR3 length is 16 residues. In germline, CDR1 is SGHTS, CDR2 YDEGEE. CDR3 bases: TGTGCCAGCAGTCCAACACAACAGGGGCGGATGTATGGCTACACCTTC. This translates into CASSPTQQGRMYGYTF.

The chain recombines TRBV19 with TRBJ1-2; tentative D call: TRBD1 (5 bases). The germline V gene has CDR1 LNHDA and CDR2 SQIVND (reference sequence). The CDR3 is made up of 14 amino acids. V lost 7 bases, J lost 5 bases, and 17 bases lay in between. The CDR3 DNA reads TGTGCCAGTACCGAGGGGAAGATTGGGTATGGCTACACCTTC. Its protein is CASTEGKIGYGYTF.

With regard to this clone: This sample includes further DNA sequences coding for the same CDR3. The rearrangement links TRBV18 to TRBJ1-5; a weak D match, TRBD1 (5 bases). Trimming stripped 6 bases from V and 4 bases from J, with 10 bases between. Per the germline V gene, CDR1 is KGHSH and CDR2 is LQKENI. This CDR3 region has 13 residues. The CDR3: CASSLDSNQPQHF. DNA for the CDR3: TGTGCCAGCTCGCTCGACAGTAATCAGCCCCAGCATTTT.

The chain is built from TRBV11-3 and TRBJ2-3; 10 bases are a match to TRBD2. V lost 5 bases to trimming and J lost 4 bases; unmatched junction nucleotides: 6. From germline, CDR1 is SGHNT and CDR2 YENEEA. There are 15 residues in the CDR3. CDR3 region: CASSPSGRVADTQYF. The CDR3 coding sequence is TGTGCCAGCAGCCCCAGCGGGAGGGTCGCAGATACGCAGTATTTT.

Turning to this clone: A junction end diverges from the germline sequence, so it may reflect a read error. The chain uses TRBV5-4 and TRBJ1-2; D remains unclear. The CDR3 covers 11 residues. From germline, CDR1 is SGHNT and CDR2 YYREEE (reference sequence). CDR3 bases: TGTGCCGGCAGCCTAAGCGGGCTCTACACCTTC. It encodes CAGSLSGLYTF.

The chain is built from TRBV7-6 and TRBJ2-3; no definite D call. Per germline, CDR1 SGHVS and CDR2 FNYEAQ. The CDR3 has 12 residues. Between the trimmed V and J ends, which lost 4 bases and 3 bases, there was a span of 5 bases. The CDR3 sequence: CASSYRTDTQYF. CDR3 bases: TGTGCCAGCAGCTACCGTACAGATACGCAGTATTTT.

This clone occurred a few times. This chain uses TRBV25-1 with TRBJ1-5, with a possible D match to TRBD1 (5 bases). Looked up from germline, CDR1 is MGHDK and CDR2 is SYGVNS. The CDR3 extends over 15 amino acids. The V gene lost 3 bases and the J gene lost 1 base, with 10 bases spanning the gap. The CDR3 DNA reads as TGTGCCAGCAGTGATTCGTCAGGGAGCAATCAGCCCCAGCATTTT. This gives the protein CASSDSSGSNQPQHF.